These 13 T cell receptor beta chains originate from one sample sequenced in a study of blood T cells in healthy people across ages. Sample-barcoded 5' priming and a J-beta primer mix drove a second PCR of about 7 to 12 cycles. TCRdb processed the 5' RACE reads anew with MiXCR; each CDR3 protein has one entry. Of 800,000 or so distinct CDR3 sequences in the sample, around 62% were seen once. Sequencing was done on a sample of blood. These receptors came from a man aged 25-40 years in good health.

This chain joins TRBV11-1 and TRBJ2-5; D may be TRBD1 (6 bases). Germline V lookup: CDR1 SGHAT, CDR2 FQDESV (reference sequence). V was trimmed by 5 bases and J by 2 bases, leaving 9 bases between them. This CDR3 contains 13 residues. The CDR3 reads CASSKGQQETQYF. CDR3 sequence (DNA): TGTGCCAGCAGCAAAGGACAGCAAGAGACCCAGTACTTC.

The V and J genes are TRBV15 and TRBJ2-4; D ambiguous. The J call may be mistaken, given a closer DNA end match to TRBJ2-7. The CDR3 covers 12 residues. Germline V gene lookup returns CDR1 LNHNV and CDR2 YYDKDF (reference sequence). DNA of the CDR3: TGTGCCACCAGCAGCTCTCTGGGCGAGCAGTACTTC. It yields the protein CATSSSLGEQYF.

This clonotype occurred many times. The chain carries TRBV10-3 and TRBJ2-7; a weak D match, TRBD1 (6 bases). The ends were cut back, 5 bases at V and 4 bases at J, with 9 bases in the middle. CDR3 length: 12 amino acids. Germline-derived CDR1 and CDR2 are ENHRY and SYGVKD. The CDR3 here is CAISLQGYEQYF. The CDR3 DNA reads TGTGCCATCAGTTTACAGGGTTACGAGCAGTACTTC.

This rearrangement joins TRBV4-3 to TRBJ2-1, with D possibly being TRBD1 (6 bases). Deletions cut 4 bases from V and 3 bases from J, with 13 bases between. The CDR3 runs 15 residues. Germline V gene lookup returns CDR1 LGHNA and CDR2 YSLEER. The CDR3: CASSPGTTIYNEQFF. DNA for the CDR3: TGCGCCAGCAGCCCAGGGACAACGATCTACAATGAGCAGTTCTTC.

V is TRBV29-1 and J is TRBJ1-3; the D is unclear. The ends were cut back, 4 bases at V and 0 bases at J, with 10 bases in the middle. This CDR3 comprises 14 residues. Germline assignment: CDR1 SQVTM and CDR2 ANQGSEA. The CDR3 nucleotides read TGCAGCGTTGTTGACTCGGGCTCTGGAAACACCATATATTTT. This sequence encodes CSVVDSGSGNTIYF.

The V and J genes are TRBV20-1 and TRBJ1-2; no firm D call. The CDR3 spans 15 residues. Deletions cut 6 bases from V and 6 bases from J, with 23 bases between. The germline V gene has CDR1 DFQATT and CDR2 SNEGSKA (reference sequence). The CDR3 DNA is TGCAGTGCCAGGTCGTTGGGCTTACCGTCGAATGGCTACACCTTC. Translation gives CSARSLGLPSNGYTF.

Only one count was recorded for this clonotype. The rearrangement links TRBV30 to TRBJ1-4, with D uncertain. This CDR3 is 14 amino acids long. Germline-derived CDR1 and CDR2 are GTSNPN and SVGIG (reference sequence). Trimming left V 0 bases short and J 1 base short, with 6 bases between. The CDR3 spells CAWSVGGTNEKLFF. In DNA, the CDR3 is TGTGCCTGGAGTGTTGGAGGAACTAATGAAAAACTGTTTTTT.

This clonotype has more than one count but fewer than ten. The gene calls are TRBV4-3 and TRBJ2-1; TRBD2 might be the D (6 bases). CDR1 and CDR2 from the germline V gene are LGHNA and YSLEER. Between the trimmed V and J ends, which lost 0 bases and 9 bases, there was a span of 12 bases. The CDR3 covers 14 residues. This CDR3 reads CASSQEGGVIEQFF. The CDR3 DNA follows: TGCGCCAGCAGCCAAGAGGGAGGAGTCATTGAGCAGTTCTTC.

The CDR3 DNA follows: TGTGCCAGCAGTGTGCGGGGGCCCCAATACAATGAGCAGTTCTTC. Its protein product is CASSVRGPQYNEQFF. This rearrangement joins TRBV2 to TRBJ2-1; TRBD2 might be the D (7 bases). The CDR3 has 15 amino acids. The V end lost 4 bases, the J end lost 4 bases, and 14 bases lay between the germline ends. CDR1 is SNHLY and CDR2 is FYNNEI in the germline V gene.

The rearrangement uses TRBV5-5 and TRBJ2-1, with TRBD1 as a possible D gene (5 bases). The CDR3 has 15 residues. The germline V gene encodes CDR1 SGHKS and CDR2 YYEKEE (reference sequence). V lost 2 bases and J lost 2, with 11 bases in between. The CDR3 coding sequence is TGTGCCAGCAGCTTCCCTGGGGCGGCCTACAATGAGCAGTTCTTC. It encodes CASSFPGAAYNEQFF. The variable domain in full, completed from reference TRBV5-5 and TRBJ2-1, reads DAGVTQSPTHLIKTRGQQVTLRCSPISGHKSVSWYQQVLGQGPQFIFQYYEKEERGRGNFPDRFSARQFPNYSSELNVNALLLGDSALYLCASSFPGAAYNEQFFGPGTRLTVL.

This CDR3 is CASGHPNTGELFF. The CDR3 region has the DNA TGTGCCAGCGGCCATCCGAACACCGGGGAGCTGTTTTTT. This chain uses TRBV9 with TRBJ2-2; D unclear. This CDR3 contains 13 residues. V gave up 7 bases and J gave up 0 bases, with 7 bases separating them. Germline-derived CDR1 and CDR2 are SGDLS and YYNGEE.

J is TRBJ1-2 and V is TRBV10-3; 7 bases are shared with TRBD1. From germline, CDR1 is ENHRY and CDR2 SYGVKD. This CDR3 has 16 amino acids. V gave up 2 bases and J gave up 2 bases; unmatched junction bases: 8. CDR3 sequence reads: CAISEAGQRPNYGYTF. The CDR3 region has the DNA TGTGCCATCAGTGAGGCGGGACAGAGGCCAAACTATGGCTACACCTTC.

The table lists this clonotype with a few counts. The chain recombines TRBV5-1 with TRBJ2-5, with 7 bases that match TRBD2. The V gene end was trimmed by 0 bases and the J gene end by 5 bases; junction bases not matched to a gene: 7. CDR1 SGHRS and CDR2 YFSETQ come from the germline V gene. The CDR3 contains 15 residues. The CDR3 region is CASSLVAGELETQYF. DNA of the CDR3: TGCGCCAGCAGCTTGGTTGCGGGGGAGTTGGAGACCCAGTACTTC.